The clone carrying this TCR beta chain was observed once. What it binds is unknown. Germline CDR1 LNHDA, CDR2 SQIVND (reference sequence). The CDR3 sequence is 13 residues long. Trimming took 6 bases from V and 2 from J; bases not matched to a gene: 3. The assay was immunoSEQ multiplex PCR, and TCRdb's table has in-frame clones only and misses some. This repertoire shows around 140,000 clones, around 83% found once; its top ten account for 5% to 6%. These data are taken from a study of T cell responses to AZD1222 COVID-19 vaccine. Pooled samples include second doses given at about 4 or 12 weeks. Study findings and constraints: Most donors were white British, females outnumbered males, and clonal diversity was possibly underestimated. Mapped onto spike, vaccine-associated CD4 TCRs spanned it and were dominant at 160-218 and 743-854. Two AZD1222 doses significantly raised spike-specific TCR breadth and depth over controls.

The chain recombines TRBV19 with TRBJ1-1; TRBD1 agrees at 7 bases. The receptor was isolated from an adult who received the AZD1222 COVID-19 vaccine. The sequenced sample was peripheral blood, obtained 28 days after the second AZD1222 dose. CDR3 protein: CASRRDSNTEAFF. In DNA, the CDR3 is TGTGCCAGTAGACGGGACAGTAACACTGAAGCTTTCTTT.